Sequencing of this T cell receptor (beta chain) was carried out in a study of T cells expressing NK-cell markers. TCRdb reprocessed the 5' RACE reads, keeping one entry per CDR3 protein, no DNA. The sample totals roughly 450,000 distinct CDR3 sequences. Regarding this clonotype: Its antigen is unknown.

Study-wide findings and caveats: Dominance of the CD3+CD56-NKG2C+ fraction by these clonotypes also held in several donors. What remained unclear was the HCMV specificity of expanded NKG2C+ T cell clones.

The germline gives CDR1 MGHRA, CDR2 YSYEKL. This CDR3 contains 15 residues. Sequencing input: blood T cells: a sorted CD56 or NKG2C T cell subset, CD4+ or CD8+ T cells, or bulk PBMC T cells (not recorded which). The receptor's source is a woman between 50 and 59 years old in good health. The chain joins TRBV4-1 to TRBJ2-1; the TRBD1 assignment by TCRdb is unverifiable without DNA. The CDR3 reads CASSPRNSGENEQFF.